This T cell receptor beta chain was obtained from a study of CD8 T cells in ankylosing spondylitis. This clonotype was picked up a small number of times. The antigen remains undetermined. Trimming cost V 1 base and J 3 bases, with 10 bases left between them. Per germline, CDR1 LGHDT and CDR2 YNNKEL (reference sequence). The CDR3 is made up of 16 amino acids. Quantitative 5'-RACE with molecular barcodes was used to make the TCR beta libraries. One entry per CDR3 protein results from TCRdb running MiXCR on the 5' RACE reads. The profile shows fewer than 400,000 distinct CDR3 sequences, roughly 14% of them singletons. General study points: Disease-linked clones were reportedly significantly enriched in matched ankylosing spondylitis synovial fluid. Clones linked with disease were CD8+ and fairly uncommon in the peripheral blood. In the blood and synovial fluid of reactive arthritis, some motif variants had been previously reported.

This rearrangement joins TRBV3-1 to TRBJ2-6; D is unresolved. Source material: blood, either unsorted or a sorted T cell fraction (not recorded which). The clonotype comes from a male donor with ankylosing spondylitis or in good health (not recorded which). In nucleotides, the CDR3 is TGTGCCAGCAGCCAAGGCCGCACTCTTGGGGCCAACGTCCTGACTTTC. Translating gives CASSQGRTLGANVLTF.